This is a list of T cell receptor beta chains from one sample in a study of blood T cell repertoires in COVID-19. Profiling relied on immunoSEQ multiplex PCR, and the TCRdb table lists in-frame clones only, not all of them. Of around 170,000 clones detected, nearly 80% appear once; the ten largest clones hold over 11%. The specimen sequenced was peripheral blood. The receptors were gathered from a woman older than 75 with acute or convalescent COVID-19. CDR3s include the opening cysteine and the closing phenylalanine or tryptophan. Fields, in order: J gene, V gene, CDR3 protein.

J: TRBJ2-7
V: TRBV3-1/TRBV3-2
CDR3: CASSQAVAGPTSYEQYF

J: TRBJ2-1
V: TRBV15
CDR3: CATSKPSGDLYNEQFF

J: TRBJ2-7
V: TRBV6-5
CDR3: CASSLGLVYEQYF

J: TRBJ2-6
V: TRBV30
CDR3: CAWSGQGGANVLTF

J: TRBJ1-5
V: TRBV6-5
CDR3: CASSYGQSNQPQHF

J: TRBJ1-1
V: TRBV5-1
CDR3: CASSSLGQGETEAFF

J: TRBJ1-1
V: TRBV29-1
CDR3: CSVAGYRSTEAFF

J: TRBJ1-1
V: TRBV2
CDR3: CASHQGALNTEAFF

J: TRBJ1-5
V: TRBV24-1
CDR3: CATSVGQDNQPQHF

J: TRBJ1-1
V: TRBV9
CDR3: CASSLTGENTEAFF

J: TRBJ2-5
V: TRBV11-2
CDR3: CASSLTSGAPRATQYF

J: TRBJ1-4
V: TRBV7-7
CDR3: CASSPTGQANEKLFF

J: TRBJ1-6
V: TRBV7-2
CDR3: CASSEVSYNSPLHF

J: TRBJ1-3
V: TRBV18
CDR3: CASSPSFEGAGNTIYF

J: TRBJ2-2
V: TRBV7-8
CDR3: CATPGGGGELFF

J: TRBJ2-7
V: TRBV6-6
CDR3: CASTTSGGAYEQYF

J: TRBJ2-1
V: TRBV9
CDR3: CASSVGAGASNEQFF

J: TRBJ2-1
V: TRBV20-1
CDR3: CSSDSNNEQFF

J: TRBJ2-5
V: TRBV11-2
CDR3: CASSPRTSGGQETQYF

J: TRBJ2-7
V: TRBV11-2
CDR3: CASSPAGGRGYEQYF

J: TRBJ2-3
V: TRBV3-1/TRBV3-2
CDR3: CASRHGDRGGDTQYF

J: TRBJ1-1
V: TRBV10-3
CDR3: CAISSGGNTEAFF

J: TRBJ2-7
V: TRBV12-5
CDR3: CASIWRGQGHEQYF

J: TRBJ2-1
V: TRBV3-1/TRBV3-2
CDR3: CASSLPAGLAGGNEQFF

J: TRBJ1-2
V: TRBV5-8
CDR3: CASSLLSRYGYTF

J: TRBJ2-7
V: TRBV6-4
CDR3: CARLRGRTRDSYYEQYF

J: TRBJ2-7
V: TRBV19
CDR3: CASSLLGTSDSYEQYF

J: TRBJ1-2
V: TRBV3-1/TRBV3-2
CDR3: CASSQTSGRGYTF

J: TRBJ1-1
V: TRBV6-5
CDR3: CASSYNSNTEAFF

J: TRBJ1-2
V: TRBV28
CDR3: CASSPGQGGGYTF

J: TRBJ2-3
V: TRBV15
CDR3: CATSRASGRASDTQYF

J: TRBJ2-7
V: TRBV11-2
CDR3: CASSPGQGPYEQYF

J: TRBJ2-7
V: TRBV2
CDR3: CASRDDSFSYEQYF

J: TRBJ2-1
V: TRBV6-5
CDR3: CASSYSPEGHEQFF

J: TRBJ2-5
V: TRBV4-1
CDR3: CASSQEGVWGGGTQETQYF

J: TRBJ2-7
V: TRBV2
CDR3: CASRPGGSEQYF

J: TRBJ1-6
V: TRBV7-9
CDR3: CASSLGGTHNSPLHF

J: TRBJ2-5
V: TRBV10-3
CDR3: CAISGDRGLQETQYF

J: TRBJ2-2
V: TRBV5-1
CDR3: CASRTGTGLTGELFF

J: TRBJ1-5
V: TRBV19
CDR3: CASSIAGGQPQHF

J: TRBJ2-3
V: TRBV24-1
CDR3: CATSAPIGGLTRTDTQYF

J: TRBJ1-6
V: TRBV27
CDR3: CASGRQSQSYNSPLHF

J: TRBJ2-3
V: TRBV24-1
CDR3: CATSPGGLTSDTQYF

J: TRBJ2-7
V: TRBV19
CDR3: CASSETGGFEQYF

J: TRBJ1-1
V: TRBV11-2
CDR3: CASSYQGADTEAFF

J: TRBJ2-7
V: TRBV7-2
CDR3: CASRTGTTYEQYF

J: TRBJ1-2
V: TRBV6-5
CDR3: CASGTGGDFNGYTF

J: TRBJ1-4
V: TRBV6-5
CDR3: CASSQGNEKLFF

J: TRBJ1-5
V: TRBV4-1
CDR3: CASSQGQGHQPQHF

J: TRBJ1-3
V: TRBV12-3/TRBV12-4
CDR3: CASSFGRGNTIYF

J: TRBJ2-1
V: TRBV19
CDR3: CASTIQLGSGSMYNEQFF

J: TRBJ2-2
V: TRBV6-5
CDR3: CASSTTGKELFF

J: TRBJ2-2
V: TRBV3-1/TRBV3-2
CDR3: CASSQDQGASGELFF